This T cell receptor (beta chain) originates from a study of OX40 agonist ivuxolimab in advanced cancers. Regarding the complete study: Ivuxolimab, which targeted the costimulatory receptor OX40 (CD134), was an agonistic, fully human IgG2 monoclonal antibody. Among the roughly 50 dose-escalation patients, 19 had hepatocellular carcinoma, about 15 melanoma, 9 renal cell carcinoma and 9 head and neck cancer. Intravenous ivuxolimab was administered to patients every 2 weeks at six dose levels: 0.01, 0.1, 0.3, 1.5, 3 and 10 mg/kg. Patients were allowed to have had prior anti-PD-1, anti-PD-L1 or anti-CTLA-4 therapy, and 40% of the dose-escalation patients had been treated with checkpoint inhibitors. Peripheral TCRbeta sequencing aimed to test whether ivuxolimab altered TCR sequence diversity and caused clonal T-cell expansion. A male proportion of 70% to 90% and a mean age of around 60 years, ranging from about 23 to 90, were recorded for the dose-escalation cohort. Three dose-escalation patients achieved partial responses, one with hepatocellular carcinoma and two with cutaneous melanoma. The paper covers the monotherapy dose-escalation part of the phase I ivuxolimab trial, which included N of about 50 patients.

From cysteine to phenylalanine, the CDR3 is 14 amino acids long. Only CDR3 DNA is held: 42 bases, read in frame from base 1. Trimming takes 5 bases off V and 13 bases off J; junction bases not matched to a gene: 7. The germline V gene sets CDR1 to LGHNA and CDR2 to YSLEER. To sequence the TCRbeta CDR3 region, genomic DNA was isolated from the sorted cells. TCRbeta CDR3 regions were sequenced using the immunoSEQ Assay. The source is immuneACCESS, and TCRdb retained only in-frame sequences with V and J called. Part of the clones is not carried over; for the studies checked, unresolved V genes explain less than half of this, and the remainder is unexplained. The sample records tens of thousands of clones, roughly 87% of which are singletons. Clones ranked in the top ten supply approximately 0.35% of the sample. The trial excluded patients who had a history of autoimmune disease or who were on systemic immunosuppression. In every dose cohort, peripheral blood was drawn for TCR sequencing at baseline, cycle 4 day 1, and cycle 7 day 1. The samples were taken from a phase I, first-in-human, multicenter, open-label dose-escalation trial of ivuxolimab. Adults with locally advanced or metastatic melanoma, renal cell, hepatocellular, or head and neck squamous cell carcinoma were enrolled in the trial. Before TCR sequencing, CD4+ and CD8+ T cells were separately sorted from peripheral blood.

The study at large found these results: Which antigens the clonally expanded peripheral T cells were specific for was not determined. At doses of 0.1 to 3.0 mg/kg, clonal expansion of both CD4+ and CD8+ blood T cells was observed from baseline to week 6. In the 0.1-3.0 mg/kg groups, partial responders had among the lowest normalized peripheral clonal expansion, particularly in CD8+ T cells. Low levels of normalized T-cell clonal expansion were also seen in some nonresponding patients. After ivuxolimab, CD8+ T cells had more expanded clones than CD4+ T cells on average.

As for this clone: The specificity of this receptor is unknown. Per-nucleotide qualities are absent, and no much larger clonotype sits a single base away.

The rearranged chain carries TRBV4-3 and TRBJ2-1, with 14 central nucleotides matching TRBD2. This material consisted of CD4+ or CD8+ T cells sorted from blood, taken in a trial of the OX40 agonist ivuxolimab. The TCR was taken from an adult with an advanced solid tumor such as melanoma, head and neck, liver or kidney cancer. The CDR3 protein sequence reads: CASSEGTSGGFQFF. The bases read TGCGCCAGCAGCGAAGGGACTAGCGGGGGTTTTCAGTTCTTC.